This T cell receptor beta chain originates from a study of OX40 agonist ivuxolimab in advanced cancers. Study summary: The patients' treatment was ivuxolimab, an agonistic anti-OX40 (CD134) antibody.

General observations from the study: On average, CD8+ T cells had more expanded clones than CD4+.

In the case of this clone: Its specificity is unknown.

The table came from immunoSEQ multiplex PCR; TCRdb's copy has only in-frame clones and leaves some out. The repertoire consists of approximately 63,000 clones, with 80% to 90% occurring once and the leading ten covering roughly 6%. Germline trimming cut 4 bases from V and 1 base from J; bases unmatched to any gene: 6. Per germline, CDR1 LGHNA and CDR2 YSLEER. CDR3 length: 16 residues. The sequencing here drew on CD4+ or CD8+ T cells sorted from blood, taken in a trial of the OX40 agonist ivuxolimab. The rearrangement uses TRBV4-3 and TRBJ2-3; the match to TRBD2 covers 9 bases. The TCR sequence derives from an adult with an advanced solid tumor such as melanoma, head and neck, liver or kidney cancer. The CDR3 protein is CASSRSAGGGTDTQYF. The CDR3 DNA reads TGCGCCAGCAGCCGGTCCGCGGGAGGGGGCACAGATACGCAGTATTTT.